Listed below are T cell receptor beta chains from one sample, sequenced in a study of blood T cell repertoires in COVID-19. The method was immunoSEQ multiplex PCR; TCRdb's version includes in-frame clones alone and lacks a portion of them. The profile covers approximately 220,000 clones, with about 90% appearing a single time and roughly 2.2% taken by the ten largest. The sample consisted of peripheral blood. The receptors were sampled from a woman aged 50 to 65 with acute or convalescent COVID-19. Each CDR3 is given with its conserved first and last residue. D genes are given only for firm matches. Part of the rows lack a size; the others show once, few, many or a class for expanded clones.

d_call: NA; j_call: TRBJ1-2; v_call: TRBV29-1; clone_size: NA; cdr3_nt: TGCAGCGTTGAGGTCAGACAAAACTATGGCTACACCTTC; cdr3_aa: CSVEVRQNYGYTF
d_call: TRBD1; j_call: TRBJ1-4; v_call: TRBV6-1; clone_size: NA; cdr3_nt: TGTGCCAGCAGTCTACACCAGGGGGCTAATGAAAAACTGTTTTTT; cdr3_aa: CASSLHQGANEKLFF
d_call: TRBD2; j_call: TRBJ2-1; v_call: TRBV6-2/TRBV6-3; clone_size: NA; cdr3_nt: TGTGCCAGCAGTTCCGGCCGGGTGCCGGGGGGGAAAAATGAGCAGTTCTTC; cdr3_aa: CASSSGRVPGGKNEQFF
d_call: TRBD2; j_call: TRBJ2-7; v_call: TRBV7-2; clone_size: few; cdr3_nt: TGTGCCAGCAGCTTAGGGGGGGGCTCCTACGAGCAGTACTTC; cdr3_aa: CASSLGGGSYEQYF
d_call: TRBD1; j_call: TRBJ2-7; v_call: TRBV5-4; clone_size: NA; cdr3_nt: TGTGCCAGCAGCTTACCCGGGACAGACGGAAAGTACTTC; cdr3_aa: CASSLPGTDGKYF
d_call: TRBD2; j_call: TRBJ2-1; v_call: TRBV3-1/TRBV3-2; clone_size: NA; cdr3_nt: TGTGCCAGCAGCCAGAGTCGGGGCGGGAGGCATGAGCAGTTCTTC; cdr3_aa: CASSQSRGGRHEQFF
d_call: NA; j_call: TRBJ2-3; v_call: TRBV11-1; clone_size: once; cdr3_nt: TGTGCCAGCACCCTCGACAGGCACACAGATACGCAGTATTTT; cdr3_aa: CASTLDRHTDTQYF
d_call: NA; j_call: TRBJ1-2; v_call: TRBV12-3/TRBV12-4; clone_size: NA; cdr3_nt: TGTGCCAGCAGCCTGGGACTCGAGGGAGGCTACACCTTC; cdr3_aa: CASSLGLEGGYTF
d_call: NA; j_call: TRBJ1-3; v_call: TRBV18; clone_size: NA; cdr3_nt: TGTGCCAGCTCCACCGGGACTTCCAGCTCTGGAAACACCATATATTTT; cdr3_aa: CASSTGTSSSGNTIYF
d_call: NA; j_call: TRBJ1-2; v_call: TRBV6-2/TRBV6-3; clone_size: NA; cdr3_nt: TGTGCCAGCAGCCCTAAGCCGCTCCGAGGCTACACCTTC; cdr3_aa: CASSPKPLRGYTF
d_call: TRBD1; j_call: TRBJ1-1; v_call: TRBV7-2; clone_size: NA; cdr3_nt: TGTGCCAGCAGATTTTGGACAGGGGGCAACACTGAAGCTTTCTTT; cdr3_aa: CASRFWTGGNTEAFF
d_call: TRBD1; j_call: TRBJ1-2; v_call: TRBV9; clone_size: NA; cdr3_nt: TGTGCCAGCAGCGTAGGGGGACAGAACTATGGCTACACCTTC; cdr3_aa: CASSVGGQNYGYTF
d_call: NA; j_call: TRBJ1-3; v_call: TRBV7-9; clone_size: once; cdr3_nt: TGTGCCAGCAGCTCGGACAGCTTGCCCTCTGGAAACACCATATATTTT; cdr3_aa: CASSSDSLPSGNTIYF
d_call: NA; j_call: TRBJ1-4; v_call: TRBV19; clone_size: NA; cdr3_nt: TGTGCCAGTAGTACCACAGGGTCTGGTGAAAAACTGTTTTTT; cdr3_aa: CASSTTGSGEKLFF
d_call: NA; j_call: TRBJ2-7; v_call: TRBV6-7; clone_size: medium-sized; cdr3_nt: TGTGCCAGCAGTTACGTAGGGGAGGTCACCTACGAGCAGTACTTC; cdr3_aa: CASSYVGEVTYEQYF
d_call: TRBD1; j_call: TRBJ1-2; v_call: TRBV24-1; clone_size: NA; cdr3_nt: TGTGCCACCGGGGCAGGGGGAGTTTATGGCTACACCTTC; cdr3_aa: CATGAGGVYGYTF
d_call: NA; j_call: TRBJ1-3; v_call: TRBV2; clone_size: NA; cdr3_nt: TGTGCCAGCAGTTTTACAGAGTCTGGAAACACCATATATTTT; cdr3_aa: CASSFTESGNTIYF
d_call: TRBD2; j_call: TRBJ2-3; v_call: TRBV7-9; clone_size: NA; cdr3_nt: TGTGCCAGCAGCCCCGCTGGGGGGGGGTTCTCACGCGATACGCAGTATTTT; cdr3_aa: CASSPAGGGFSRDTQYF
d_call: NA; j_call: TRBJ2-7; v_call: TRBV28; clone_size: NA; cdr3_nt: TGTGCCAGCAGTTTACAGGGGCCGCCCTACGAGCAGTACTTC; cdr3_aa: CASSLQGPPYEQYF
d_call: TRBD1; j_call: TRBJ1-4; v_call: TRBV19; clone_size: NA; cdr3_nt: TGTGCCAGTAGTATCGGCGGGGACAGGGTACGTGAAAAACTGTTTTTT; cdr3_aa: CASSIGGDRVREKLFF
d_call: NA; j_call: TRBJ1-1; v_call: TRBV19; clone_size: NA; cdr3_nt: TGTGCCAGTAGTATCGCCGGGAAGAACACTGAAGCTTTCTTT; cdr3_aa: CASSIAGKNTEAFF
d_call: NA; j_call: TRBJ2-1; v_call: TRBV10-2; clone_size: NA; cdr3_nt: TGCGCCAGCAGTGGGACCAGGGGCAATGAGCAGTTCTTC; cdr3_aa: CASSGTRGNEQFF
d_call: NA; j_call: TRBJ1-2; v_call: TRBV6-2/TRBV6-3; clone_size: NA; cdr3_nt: TGTGCCAGCAGCCACTCGGGGGGAGGAAACTATGGCTACACCTTC; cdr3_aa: CASSHSGGGNYGYTF
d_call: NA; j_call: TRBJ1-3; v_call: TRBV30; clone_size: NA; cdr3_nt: TGTGCCTGCCGCGTATGGGGAGGCTCTGGAAACACCATATATTTT; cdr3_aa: CACRVWGGSGNTIYF